Each of the 31 T cell receptor beta chains below was sequenced from the same sample in a study of T cells in Graves' hyperthyroidism and ophthalmopathy. RNA transcripts yielded amplified TCR beta CDR3 regions. HTBI primers drove first-round RT-PCR of the TCR CDR3. Via MiXCR, TCRdb re-called the multiplex PCR reads, giving one row per CDR3 protein. The sample lists hundreds of thousands of distinct CDR3 sequences, 16% occurring once. Sequencing input: blood. The receptors shown here come from a woman aged 35 to 49 with Graves' ophthalmopathy.

This clonotype was observed many times. This chain links TRBV28 with TRBJ2-7; possibly TRBD1 for D (5 bases). This CDR3 contains 13 residues. The germline CDR1 and CDR2 sequences are MDHEN and SYDVKM. The V end was cut by 4 bases, the J end by 4 bases, with 11 bases between. This CDR3 is CASSYAGKYEQYF. The CDR3 DNA reads TGTGCCAGCAGTTATGCAGGGAAATACGAGCAGTACTTC.

This clonotype was detected many times. CDR3 residues: CASSAQGGGVWTDTQYF. The CDR3, as DNA: TGCGCCAGCAGCGCTCAGGGGGGAGGGGTGTGGACAGATACGCAGTATTTT. The V gene is TRBV5-1, the J gene TRBJ2-3; D might be TRBD1 or TRBD2, each matching 7 bases. Trimming shortened V by 4 bases and J by 3 bases, and 21 bases separated the two germline ends. This CDR3 is 17 amino acids long. Germline values: CDR1 SGHRS, CDR2 YFSETQ.

This clonotype was seen ten or more times. This chain joins TRBV28 and TRBJ1-5, with D uncertain. The CDR3 extends over 15 amino acids. V was pared by 5 bases and J by 7 bases, with 18 bases between. Germline V lookup: CDR1 MDHEN, CDR2 SYDVKM. Here the CDR3 DNA reads TGTGCCAGCAGTGCGACCTCCCCCCTGCGGCAGCCCCAGCATTTT. Its translation is CASSATSPLRQPQHF. Full variable domain (outside the CDR3, taken from reference TRBV28 and TRBJ1-5): DVKVTQSSRYLVKRTGEKVFLECVQDMDHENMFWYRQDPGLGLRLIYFSYDVKMKEKGDIPEGYSVSREKKERFSLILESASTNQTSMYLCASSATSPLRQPQHFGDGTRLSIL.

Many counts were recorded for this clonotype. The CDR3 is CASIPRDSYGYTF. The CDR3 bases are TGTGCCAGCATCCCTCGGGACAGCTATGGCTACACCTTC. The chain carries TRBV6-1 and TRBJ1-2; 7 positions match TRBD1. This CDR3 is 13 amino acids long. Germline V CDR1 and CDR2: MNHNS, SASEGT. V trimming: 7 bases; J trimming: 4 bases; junction bases outside the gene matches: 6.

This clonotype occurred many times. V gene TRBV30 combines with J gene TRBJ1-1; TRBD1 might be the D (5 bases). CDR3 length: 11 residues. Germline V gene lookup returns CDR1 GTSNPN and CDR2 SVGIG (reference sequence). Trimming cost V 0 bases and J 10 bases, with 9 bases left between them. CDR3 nucleotides: TGTGCCTGGAGTGTTGTCGGGGCAGCTTTCTTT. It translates to CAWSVVGAAFF.

This clonotype was detected many times. The chain uses TRBV7-3 and TRBJ2-3; 15 bases map to TRBD2. From germline, CDR1 is SGHTA and CDR2 FQGTGA. Trimming removed 2 bases from V and 8 bases from J; junction bases left unmatched: 11. This CDR3 has 18 amino acids. CDR3 in amino acids: CASSLRAGLAGGGGTQYF. In nucleotides, the CDR3 is TGTGCCAGCAGCTTACGCGCGGGACTAGCGGGGGGCGGCGGTACGCAGTATTTT. The complete variable domain, with remaining parts taken from reference TRBV7-3 and TRBJ2-3, reads GAGVSQTPSNKVTEKGKYVELRCDPISGHTALYWYRQSLGQGPEFLIYFQGTGAADDSGLPNDRFFAVRPEGSVSTLKIQRTERGDSAVYLCASSLRAGLAGGGGTQYFGPGTRLTVL.

This clonotype appeared a few times. The chain has TRBV5-1 and TRBJ2-2; D gene uncertain. The V and J ends lost 0 bases and 4 bases respectively, with 13 bases between them. This CDR3 comprises 16 residues. Germline V gene lookup returns CDR1 SGHRS and CDR2 YFSETQ. CDR3 nucleotide sequence: TGCGCCAGCAGCTTGGTCCCCCTACCGGGCACCGGGGAGCTGTTTTTT. It yields the protein CASSLVPLPGTGELFF.

The table lists this clonotype with a few counts. The chain uses TRBV9 and TRBJ2-1; no firm D call. Germline CDR1 and CDR2: SGDLS and YYNGEE. The CDR3 runs to 16 residues. V gave up 3 bases and J gave up 0 bases, with 13 bases separating them. DNA of the CDR3: TGTGCCAGCAGCGCCCTATGGTCAAGCTCCTACAATGAGCAGTTCTTC. Translation: CASSALWSSSYNEQFF.

At least ten counts were recorded for this clonotype. The CDR3 sequence is CASSSGTTSLGYTF. CDR3 DNA sequence: TGTGCCAGCAGCTCCGGGACAACGAGTCTCGGCTACACCTTC. The chain recombines TRBV27 with TRBJ1-2, with D perhaps TRBD1 (6 bases). Germline CDR1 and CDR2: MNHEY and SMNVEV (reference sequence). Trimming left V 6 bases short and J 8 bases short, with 19 bases between. There are 14 residues in the CDR3.

The V call is TRBV25-1, the J call TRBJ2-7; tentative D call: TRBD1 (6 bases). Germline values: CDR1 MGHDK, CDR2 SYGVNS. V dropped 6 bases and J dropped 9 bases, with 12 bases sitting between them. The CDR3 is 11 residues long. CDR3 protein: CASSPGTRQYF. CDR3 in DNA: TGTGCCAGCAGCCCTGGGACACGGCAGTACTTC.

This clonotype was recorded many times. V gene TRBV30 combines with J gene TRBJ2-5; 7 positions match TRBD2. Germline CDR1 and CDR2: GTSNPN and SVGIG (reference sequence). CDR3 length: 15 residues. With V trimmed by 4 bases and J by 4 bases, 12 bases remained unmatched. The CDR3 DNA is TGTGCCTGGAAACGGTCGGGACTAAATGTAGAGACCCAGTACTTC. Its protein is CAWKRSGLNVETQYF.

This clonotype was counted many times. V is TRBV5-1 and J is TRBJ2-3, with TRBD1 matching 8 bases. There are 15 residues in the CDR3. The V gene's germline CDR1 is SGHRS and CDR2 YFSETQ. Trimming took 7 bases from V and 0 from J; bases not matched to a gene: 7. CDR3 DNA: TGCGCCAGCGCCTACAGGGGGGAGAGCACAGATACGCAGTATTTT. Amino acids: CASAYRGESTDTQYF.

The rearrangement joins TRBV28 to TRBJ2-1; 13 positions agree with TRBD2. Looked up from germline, CDR1 is MDHEN and CDR2 is SYDVKM. Unmatched junction bases numbered 6, after V lost 6 bases and J lost 4 bases. CDR3 length equals 16 residues. As DNA, the CDR3 is TGTGCCAGCAGAGGGACTAGCGGGATGGGGTACAATGAGCAGTTCTTC. Translated: CASRGTSGMGYNEQFF.

This clonotype was picked up a small number of times. The rearrangement links TRBV4-1 to TRBJ2-1, with D tentatively TRBD2 (6 bases). Germline V lookup: CDR1 MGHRA, CDR2 YSYEKL. CDR3 length: 16 residues. V was clipped by 0 bases and J by 9 bases, with 18 bases between them. The chain's CDR3 is CASSQEPAGGRVEQFF. The CDR3 coding sequence is TGCGCCAGCAGCCAAGAGCCAGCGGGTGGGCGCGTTGAGCAGTTCTTC.

This clonotype turned up a few times. The chain employs TRBV15 and TRBJ2-3; no reliable D call. The V gene's germline CDR1 is LNHNV and CDR2 YYDKDF (reference sequence). The CDR3 has 13 residues. V was cut by 0 bases and J by 9 bases, with 10 bases left in between. CDR3 sequence: CATSRDAEGTQYF. Written as DNA, the CDR3 is TGTGCCACCAGCAGAGATGCGGAAGGGACGCAGTATTTT.

A word on this clonotype: A much bigger clone sits one base away, suggesting this may be a read error. The V and J genes are TRBV29-1 and TRBJ2-1, with TRBD2 matching 7 bases. CDR1 is SQVTM, CDR2 ANQGSEA, per germline. CDR3 length equals 16 residues. Unmatched junction bases numbered 19, after V lost 7 bases and J lost 7 bases. The CDR3 DNA reads as TGCAGCGCAACCCCGGGCGGCGGGGGAAAGACAAATGAGCAGTTCTTC. Amino acids: CSATPGGGGKTNEQFF.

This clonotype was observed many times. The chain joins TRBV18 to TRBJ1-2; perhaps TRBD1 as D (6 bases). The CDR3 consists of 13 residues. The germline V gene encodes CDR1 KGHSH and CDR2 LQKENI. Trimming took 2 bases from V and 6 from J, leaving 10 bases between them. The CDR3 DNA is TGTGCCAGCTCACCAACGGGGGGCGATGGCTACACCTTC. Amino acid sequence: CASSPTGGDGYTF.

The chain has TRBV3-1 and TRBJ2-7, with 7 bases that match TRBD1. The V gene end was trimmed by 4 bases and the J gene end by 6 bases; junction bases not matched to a gene: 9. The CDR3 consists of 14 residues. The germline gives CDR1 LGHDT, CDR2 YNNKEL (reference sequence). This CDR3 reads CASSLTIQGSEQYF. The CDR3 DNA is TGTGCCAGCAGCCTCACTATACAGGGGTCCGAGCAGTACTTC.

This clonotype was counted at least ten times. V gene TRBV11-3 combines with J gene TRBJ2-1; no reliable D call. Looked up from germline, CDR1 is SGHNT and CDR2 is YENEEA. Deletions cut 5 bases from V and 8 bases from J, with 13 bases between. The CDR3 runs to 13 residues. CDR3 coding DNA: TGTGCCAGCAGCCACCCGCCTAGGGATGAGCAGTTCTTC. Translation: CASSHPPRDEQFF. The full variable domain, with the rest looked up from reference TRBV11-3 and TRBJ2-1, is EAGVVQSPRYKIIEKKQPVAFWCNPISGHNTLYWYLQNLGQGPELLIRYENEEAVDDSQLPKDRFSAERLKGVDSTLKIQPAELGDSAVYLCASSHPPRDEQFFGPGTRLTVL.

The chain joins TRBV6-1 to TRBJ2-1, with D possibly TRBD2 on 5 matching bases. The CDR3 runs 14 residues. V was clipped by 5 bases and J by 1 base, with 9 bases between them. The germline gives CDR1 MNHNS, CDR2 SASEGT. The CDR3 sequence: CASSPDYSYNEQFF. In nucleotides, the CDR3 is TGTGCCAGCAGTCCAGACTATTCCTACAATGAGCAGTTCTTC.

A single count supports this clonotype. The rearrangement uses TRBV6-2 or TRBV6-3 and TRBJ2-1; TRBD1 matches 10 bases. From germline, CDR1 is MNHEY and CDR2 SVGEGT. CDR3 length equals 15 residues. J lost 5 bases, V lost 7 bases, and 8 bases had no gene match. In nucleotides, the CDR3 is TGTGCCAGCAAGGGGGCCGGGACAGGGGACAATGAGCAGTTCTTC. As protein: CASKGAGTGDNEQFF.

This clonotype was counted only a few times. The V and J genes are TRBV14 and TRBJ2-3; 12 bases map to TRBD2. The CDR3 loop spans 17 amino acids. The V segment lost 6 bases and the J segment 5 bases; nucleotides outside the gene matches: 12. Germline CDR1 is SGHDN and CDR2 is FVKESK. CDR3 in amino acids: CASRDGRPGLAGDTQYF. The CDR3 DNA reads TGTGCCAGCAGAGATGGTCGACCGGGACTAGCGGGAGATACGCAGTATTTT.

This chain links TRBV10-1 with TRBJ1-6, with 7 positions matching TRBD1. Germline loops: CDR1 WNHNN, CDR2 SYGVQD (reference sequence). Losses at the gene ends were 8 bases for V and 7 bases for J; bases not matched to a gene: 5. CDR3 length equals 13 residues. The CDR3 here is CASRRDSNSPLHF. The DNA of the CDR3 is TGCGCCAGCCGCCGGGACAGCAATTCACCCCTCCACTTT.

For this clonotype: A read error may account for a junction end that differs from germline. V and J are TRBV20-1 and TRBJ1-2, with D perhaps TRBD1 (6 bases). The CDR3 is 14 residues long. CDR1 is DFQATT and CDR2 is SNEGSKA in the germline V gene (reference sequence). The CDR3, as DNA: TGCGGTGCTAGAGACCCGGGACAACCCTATGGCTACACCTTC. Its translation is CGARDPGQPYGYTF.

This clonotype was found a few times. The genes are TRBV5-4 and TRBJ2-1; D ambiguous. Trimming left V 3 bases short and J 5 bases short, with 12 bases between. The CDR3 sequence is 14 residues long. Germline CDR1 reads SGHNT; CDR2 reads YYREEE (reference sequence). The CDR3 spells CASSYKIENNEQFF. DNA for the CDR3: TGTGCCAGCAGCTATAAGATAGAGAACAATGAGCAGTTCTTC.

This clonotype occurred many times. The V gene is TRBV2, the J gene TRBJ1-1; D is unclear. CDR1 and CDR2 from the germline V gene are SNHLY and FYNNEI. The CDR3 totals 13 residues. With 7 bases removed from V and 2 bases from J, the gap between germline ends came to 11 bases. The CDR3 sequence is CASTLALNTEAFF. Written as DNA, the CDR3 is TGTGCCAGCACCCTGGCACTAAACACTGAAGCTTTCTTT.

There are many counts of this clonotype. The chain uses TRBV11-1 and TRBJ1-1; D remains ambiguous. Trimming stripped 7 bases from V and 0 bases from J, with 9 bases between. CDR3 size: 13 residues. From germline, CDR1 is SGHAT and CDR2 FQDESV (reference sequence). The CDR3 region has the DNA TGTGCCAGCATTGGCGGCATGAACACTGAAGCTTTCTTT. It codes for CASIGGMNTEAFF.

About this clonotype itself: This may arise from a read error, as a much more abundant clone is one base away. The J gene is TRBJ2-1, the V gene TRBV27; D is perhaps TRBD2 (5 bases). V was pared by 2 bases and J by 9 bases, with 20 bases between. The CDR3 loop spans 16 amino acids. Per germline, CDR1 MNHEY and CDR2 SMNVEV (reference sequence). The CDR3, as DNA: TGTGCCAGCAGTTTAACCGCTAGCCTTTGGGTCAGTGAGCAGTTCTTC. It specifies CASSLTASLWVSEQFF.

This clonotype was observed at least ten times. CDR3 amino acids: CASGYRAEQYF. As DNA, the CDR3 is TGTGCCAGCGGTTACAGGGCCGAGCAGTACTTC. This chain connects TRBV27 to TRBJ2-7; tentative D call: TRBD1 (6 bases). In germline, CDR1 is MNHEY, CDR2 SMNVEV (reference sequence). The CDR3 has 11 amino acids. V shed 8 bases and J shed 6 bases, with 11 bases lying between them.

The CDR3, as DNA: TGTGCCAGCAGCGCGCCCGGGACAGGAGTTAACTATGGCTACACCTTC. This translates into CASSAPGTGVNYGYTF. The chain links TRBV3-1 to TRBJ1-2, with 8 nucleotides matching TRBD1. This CDR3 spans 16 amino acids. In germline, CDR1 is LGHDT, CDR2 YNNKEL (reference sequence). Losses at the gene ends were 5 bases for V and 1 base for J; bases not matched to a gene: 9.

This clonotype was seen at least ten times. V is TRBV13 and J is TRBJ2-7, with 15 bases aligning to TRBD2. Germline trimming cut 5 bases from V and 7 bases from J; bases unmatched to any gene: 9. This CDR3 contains 16 residues. The germline gives CDR1 PRHDT, CDR2 FYEKMQ (reference sequence). CDR3 sequence: CASSGLGLAGGDEQYF. As DNA, the CDR3 is TGTGCCAGCAGCGGCCTGGGACTAGCGGGAGGCGATGAGCAGTACTTC.